This TCR beta chain was recorded in a study of sequential checkpoint blockade in melanoma. Study background: TCRβ was sequenced from DNA of approximately 92 pretreatment tumors. Roughly 22 patients had matched tumor biopsies before treatment and at week 13 after nivolumab or ipilimumab alone. Study observations and caveats: Mutational load did not correlate with tumor T-cell fraction or clonality.

Data came from immunoSEQ multiplex PCR; TCRdb stores just in-frame clones and leaves some out. The table records about 6,100 clones, approximately 20% of them present only once. Comments on this clone: Its antigen is undetermined.

Germline CDR1 is SQVTM and CDR2 is ANQGSEA. CDR3 length: 12 residues. V was pared by 5 bases and J by 7 bases, with 15 bases between. The treatment was: randomized to nivolumab then ipilimumab (arm A) or the reverse (arm B). The sequenced sample was tumor tissue (inferred from file names), obtained from a patient given nivolumab and ipilimumab in sequence. This sequence was found in a human donor with melanoma. The genes are TRBV29-1 and TRBJ2-7; a possible D gene is TRBD2 (5 bases). The CDR3 DNA sequence: TGCAGCGTTTGGCAGGCGGGTGGAGAGCAGTACTTC. This translates into CSVWQAGGEQYF.